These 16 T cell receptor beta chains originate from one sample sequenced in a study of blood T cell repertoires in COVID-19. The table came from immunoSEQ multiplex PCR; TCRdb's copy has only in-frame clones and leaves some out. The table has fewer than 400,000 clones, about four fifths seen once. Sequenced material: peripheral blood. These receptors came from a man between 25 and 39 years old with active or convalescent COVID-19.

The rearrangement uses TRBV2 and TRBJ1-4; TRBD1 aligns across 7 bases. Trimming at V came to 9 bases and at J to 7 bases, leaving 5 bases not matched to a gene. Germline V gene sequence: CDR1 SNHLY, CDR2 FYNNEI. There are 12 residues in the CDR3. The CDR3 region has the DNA TGTGCCAGGGGGGACAGTGGTGAAAAACTGTTTTTT. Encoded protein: CARGDSGEKLFF.

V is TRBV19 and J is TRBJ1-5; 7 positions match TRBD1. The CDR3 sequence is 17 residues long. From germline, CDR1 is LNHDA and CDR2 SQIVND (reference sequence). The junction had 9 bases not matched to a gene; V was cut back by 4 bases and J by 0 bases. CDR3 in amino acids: CASSRGQATSSNQPQHF. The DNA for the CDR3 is TGTGCCAGTAGTAGAGGACAGGCTACTTCTAGCAATCAGCCCCAGCATTTT.

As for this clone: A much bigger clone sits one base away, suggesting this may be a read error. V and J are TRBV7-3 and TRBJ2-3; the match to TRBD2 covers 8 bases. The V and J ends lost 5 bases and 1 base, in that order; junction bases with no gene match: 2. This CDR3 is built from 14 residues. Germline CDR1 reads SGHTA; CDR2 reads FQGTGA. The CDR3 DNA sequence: TGTGCCAGCAGCCTGGGACTAGGCACAGATACGCAGTATTTT. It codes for CASSLGLGTDTQYF.

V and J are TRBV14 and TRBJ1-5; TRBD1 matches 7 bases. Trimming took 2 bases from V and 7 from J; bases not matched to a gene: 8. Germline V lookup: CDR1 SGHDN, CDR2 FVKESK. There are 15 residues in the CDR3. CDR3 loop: CASSQKPTGRQPQHF. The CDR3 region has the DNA TGTGCCAGCAGCCAAAAACCGACAGGGAGGCAGCCCCAGCATTTT.

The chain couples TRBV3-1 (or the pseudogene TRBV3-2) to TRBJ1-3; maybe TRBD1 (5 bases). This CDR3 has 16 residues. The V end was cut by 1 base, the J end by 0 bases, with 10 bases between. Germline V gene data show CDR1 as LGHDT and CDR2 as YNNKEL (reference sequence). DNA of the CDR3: TGTGCCAGCAGCCAAGGGGGCCTCCTCTCTGGAAACACCATATATTTT. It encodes CASSQGGLLSGNTIYF.

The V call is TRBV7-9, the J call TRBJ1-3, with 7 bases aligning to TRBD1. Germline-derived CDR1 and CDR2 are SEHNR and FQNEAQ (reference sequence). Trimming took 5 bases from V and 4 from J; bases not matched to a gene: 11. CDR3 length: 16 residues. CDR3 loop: CASSLRDSGLGNTIYF. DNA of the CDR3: TGTGCCAGCAGCCTCCGGGACAGCGGGCTAGGAAACACCATATATTTT.

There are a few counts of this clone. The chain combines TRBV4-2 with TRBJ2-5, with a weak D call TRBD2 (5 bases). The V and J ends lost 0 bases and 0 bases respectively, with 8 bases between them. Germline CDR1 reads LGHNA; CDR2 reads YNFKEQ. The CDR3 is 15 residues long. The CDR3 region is CASSQDYGNQETQYF. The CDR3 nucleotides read TGTGCCAGCAGCCAAGATTACGGGAACCAAGAGACCCAGTACTTC.

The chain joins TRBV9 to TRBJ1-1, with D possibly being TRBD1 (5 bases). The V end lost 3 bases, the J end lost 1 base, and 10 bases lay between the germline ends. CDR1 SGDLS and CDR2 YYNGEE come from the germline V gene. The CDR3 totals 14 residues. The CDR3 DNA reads TGTGCCAGCAGCGAGGGGCCCAGGAACACTGAAGCTTTCTTT. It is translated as CASSEGPRNTEAFF.

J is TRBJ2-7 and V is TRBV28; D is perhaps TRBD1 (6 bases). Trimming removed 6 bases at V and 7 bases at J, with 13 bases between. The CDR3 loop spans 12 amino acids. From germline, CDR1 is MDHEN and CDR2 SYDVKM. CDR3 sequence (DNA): TGTGCCAGCAGACTCGACAGGAGGGAGCAGTACTTC. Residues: CASRLDRREQYF.

The CDR3 is CASSLPGTTTEAFF. In DNA form, the CDR3 reads TGTGCCAGCAGTTTACCGGGGACAACCACTGAAGCTTTCTTT. V is TRBV28 and J is TRBJ1-1; D perhaps matches TRBD1 (6 bases). This CDR3 comprises 14 residues. In germline, CDR1 is MDHEN, CDR2 SYDVKM. With 2 bases removed from V and 4 bases from J, the gap between germline ends came to 11 bases.

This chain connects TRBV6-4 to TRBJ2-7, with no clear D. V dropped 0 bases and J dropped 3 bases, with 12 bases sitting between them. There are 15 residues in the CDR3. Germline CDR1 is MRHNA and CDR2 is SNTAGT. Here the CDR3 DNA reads TGTGCCAGCAGTGACTCCTCACCTATTTTCTACGAGCAGTACTTC. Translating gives CASSDSSPIFYEQYF.

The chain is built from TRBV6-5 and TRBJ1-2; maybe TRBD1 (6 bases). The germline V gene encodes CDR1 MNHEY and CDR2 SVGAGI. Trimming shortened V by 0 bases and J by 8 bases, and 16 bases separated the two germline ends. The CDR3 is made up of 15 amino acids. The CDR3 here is CASSYSLQGRRGYTF. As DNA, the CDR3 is TGTGCCAGCAGTTACTCGTTACAGGGAAGGCGAGGCTACACCTTC.

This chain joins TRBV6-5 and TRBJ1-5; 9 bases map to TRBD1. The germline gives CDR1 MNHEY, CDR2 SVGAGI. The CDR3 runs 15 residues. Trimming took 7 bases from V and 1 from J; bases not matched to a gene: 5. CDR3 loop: CASIRDRVSNQPQHF. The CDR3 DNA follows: TGTGCCAGCATAAGGGACAGGGTAAGCAATCAGCCCCAGCATTTT.

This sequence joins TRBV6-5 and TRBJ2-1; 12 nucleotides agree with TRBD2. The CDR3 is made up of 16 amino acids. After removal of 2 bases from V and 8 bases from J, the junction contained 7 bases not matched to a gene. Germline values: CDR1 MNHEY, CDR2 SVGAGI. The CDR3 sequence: CASSYTRLAGAHEQFF. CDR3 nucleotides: TGTGCCAGCAGTTACACCAGACTAGCGGGAGCCCATGAGCAGTTCTTC.

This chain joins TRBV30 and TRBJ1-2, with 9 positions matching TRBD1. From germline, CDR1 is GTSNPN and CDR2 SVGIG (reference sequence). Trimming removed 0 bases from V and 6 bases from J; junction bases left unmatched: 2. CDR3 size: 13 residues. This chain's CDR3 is CAWSVWTGDGYTF. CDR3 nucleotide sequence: TGTGCCTGGAGTGTCTGGACAGGGGATGGCTACACCTTC.

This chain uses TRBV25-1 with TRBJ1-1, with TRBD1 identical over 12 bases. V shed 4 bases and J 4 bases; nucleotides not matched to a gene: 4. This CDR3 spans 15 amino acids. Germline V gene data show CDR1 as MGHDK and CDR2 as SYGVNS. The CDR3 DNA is TGTGCCAGCAGTGCCCGGGACAGGGGGCTCACTGAAGCTTTCTTT. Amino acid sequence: CASSARDRGLTEAFF.